This TCR beta chain was captured by sequencing in a study of blood T cell repertoires in COVID-19. Study at large: Sites across the United States, Italy and Spain contributed samples from acute and convalescent COVID-19. PBMCs, B-cell-depleted T cells, or T cells provided the cDNA or gDNA that made up the material.

The CDR3 length is 16 residues. Germline values: CDR1 KGHSH, CDR2 LQKENI. Between the trimmed V and J ends, which lost 6 bases and 5 bases, there was a span of 19 bases. In this sample, this clone turned up once. Here immunoSEQ multiplex PCR was the method, and the copy in TCRdb shows in-frame clones only, minus some. The sample lists some 240,000 clones, over 60% occurring once. The specimen was peripheral blood. The V and J genes are TRBV18 and TRBJ1-4, with a tentative D call TRBD1 (6 bases). The source of this sequence is a woman in her 70s with acute or convalescent COVID-19. For the CDR3, the DNA is TGTGCCAGCTCCCTGACGATGGGGGACACAAATGAAAAACTGTTTTTT. Amino acids: CASSLTMGDTNEKLFF.